The 25 T cell receptor beta chains listed next were all sequenced from one sample in a study of blood T cell repertoires in COVID-19 (TCRdb year 2020). Receptors were amplified or captured by the immunoSEQ multiplex PCR assay. Imported from immuneACCESS, the table was reduced by TCRdb to in-frame sequences with V and J called. These copies leave out some clones; in studies compared against another copy, an unresolved V gene accounts for under half, and the cause of the remainder is not known. The sample table lists 300,000 to 450,000 clones, 70% to 85% of them with a count of one. Under 1.2% of the sample is in the top ten clones. Material for sequencing was peripheral blood. The receptor set was obtained from a human donor with acute or convalescent COVID-19. The donor label of this sample is uncertain.

This rearrangement joins TRBV7-2 to TRBJ1-2; 8 nucleotides match TRBD1. This CDR3 contains 16 residues. The V gene's germline CDR1 is SGHTA and CDR2 FQGNSA. J was trimmed by 2 bases and V by 1 base; bases with no gene match: 6. The CDR3 sequence: CASSLVGPGGNYGYTF. The CDR3 nucleotides read TGTGCCAGCAGCTTAGTGGGTCCAGGGGGCAACTATGGCTACACCTTC.

V gene TRBV7-2 combines with J gene TRBJ2-7; 7 nucleotides match TRBD2. This CDR3 is built from 16 residues. Trimming removed 6 bases from V and 3 bases from J; junction bases left unmatched: 14. Germline-derived CDR1 and CDR2 are SGHTA and FQGNSA. Written as DNA, the CDR3 is TGTGCCAGCAGGATGACAGCGGGATTGGCCAACTACGAGCAGTACTTC. Protein sequence: CASRMTAGLANYEQYF.

The rearrangement joins TRBV19 to TRBJ1-5, with D tentatively TRBD1 (5 bases). CDR1 and CDR2 from the germline V gene are LNHDA and SQIVND (reference sequence). The length of the CDR3 is 16 residues. The V end was cut by 7 bases, the J end by 0 bases, with 16 bases between. The CDR3 bases are TGTGCCAGTAAAAGAGATAGGGGATATAGCAATCAGCCCCAGCATTTT. It specifies CASKRDRGYSNQPQHF.

The CDR3 loop is CAISGASYNEQFF. CDR3 sequence (DNA): TGTGCCATCAGTGGAGCGTCCTACAATGAGCAGTTCTTC. The genes are TRBV10-3 and TRBJ2-1; D remains ambiguous. The CDR3 runs 13 residues. The V end was cut by 4 bases, the J end by 1 base, with 5 bases between. Germline assignment: CDR1 ENHRY and CDR2 SYGVKD.

The rearrangement links TRBV29-1 to TRBJ1-2; D uncertain. Germline-derived CDR1 and CDR2 are SQVTM and ANQGSEA. The CDR3 loop spans 12 amino acids. V was shortened by 7 bases and J by 4 bases, with 13 bases between the two germline ends. The CDR3 is CSADTEGYGYTF. Written as DNA, the CDR3 is TGCAGCGCAGACACGGAAGGCTATGGCTACACCTTC.

The chain links TRBV30 to TRBJ2-1, with TRBD1 identical over 8 bases. Germline trimming cut 1 base from V and 0 bases from J; bases unmatched to any gene: 2. From germline, CDR1 is GTSNPN and CDR2 SVGIG (reference sequence). There are 15 residues in the CDR3. The CDR3 DNA reads as TGTGCCTGGAGTGCTGACAGGGGCTCCTACAATGAGCAGTTCTTC. This encodes CAWSADRGSYNEQFF.

This clone was picked up one time. The chain links TRBV3-1 (or the pseudogene TRBV3-2) to TRBJ1-6; D is possibly TRBD1 (6 bases). The CDR3 covers 14 residues. The ends were cut back, 5 bases at V and 14 bases at J, with 19 bases in the middle. Germline CDR1 is LGHDT and CDR2 is YNNKEL (reference sequence). The CDR3 region has the DNA TGTGCCAGCAGCTTGGGACAAGGAGGTTTCACCCTCCACTTT. Encoded protein: CASSLGQGGFTLHF.

This chain joins TRBV18 and TRBJ2-7; D perhaps matches TRBD1 (6 bases). The germline V and J ends were trimmed by 3 bases and 1 base, with 10 bases remaining between them. The CDR3 is 14 amino acids. Germline CDR1 is KGHSH and CDR2 is LQKENI. CDR3 sequence: CASSPGHASYEQYF. The CDR3 region has the DNA TGTGCCAGCTCACCGGGACATGCGTCCTACGAGCAGTACTTC. The whole variable domain, remainder taken from reference TRBV18 and TRBJ2-7, is NAGVMQNPRHLVRRRGQEARLRCSPMKGHSHVYWYRQLPEEGLKFMVYLQKENIIDESGMPKERFSAEFPKEGPSILRIQQVVRGDSAAYFCASSPGHASYEQYFGPGTRLTVT.

This clone has only one observation. The chain employs TRBV27 and TRBJ2-3, with a possible D match to TRBD1 (5 bases). This CDR3 spans 17 amino acids. The ends were cut back, 7 bases at V and 2 bases at J, with 22 bases in the middle. Germline loops: CDR1 MNHEY, CDR2 SMNVEV (reference sequence). The CDR3 DNA sequence: TGTGCCAGCAAGGGTTTTGGGGCAGCTCGGGTCACAGATACGCAGTATTTT. Translated: CASKGFGAARVTDTQYF.

The chain has TRBV4-2 and TRBJ2-7; 9 nucleotides line up with TRBD1. Germline CDR1 and CDR2: LGHNA and YNFKEQ. V lost 2 bases and J lost 1; bases outside the gene matches: 3. The CDR3 extends over 15 amino acids. In DNA form, the CDR3 reads TGTGCCAGCAGCCAACCGGGACAGGGTTCCTACGAGCAGTACTTC. Translating it yields CASSQPGQGSYEQYF.

V usage is TRBV5-5 and J usage is TRBJ2-1; 12 nucleotides line up with TRBD2. The CDR3 totals 17 residues. Per germline, CDR1 SGHKS and CDR2 YYEKEE (reference sequence). With 4 bases clipped from V and 7 bases from J, the junction kept 12 bases outside the gene matches. The CDR3 DNA reads TGTGCCAGCAGCCCCTCCTATGGGACTAGCGGGTTGAATGAGCAGTTCTTC. This sequence encodes CASSPSYGTSGLNEQFF.

As DNA, the CDR3 is TGCAGTGCTAGTCTAGCCGCCTCTGGGGCCAACGTCCTGACTTTC. This gives the protein CSASLAASGANVLTF. The chain has TRBV20-1 and TRBJ2-6; TRBD2 is a possible D gene (5 bases). The germline V gene encodes CDR1 DFQATT and CDR2 SNEGSKA (reference sequence). Trimming removed 3 bases at V and 0 bases at J, with 9 bases between. The CDR3 contains 15 residues.

This clone was observed a few times. The chain employs TRBV5-4 and TRBJ1-1; no clear D gene. Trimming shortened V by 4 bases and J by 0 bases, and 10 bases separated the two germline ends. CDR1 is SGHNT and CDR2 is YYREEE in the germline V gene (reference sequence). The CDR3 has 14 amino acids. The CDR3 DNA is TGTGCCAGCAGCAGCCGGGATTTGAACACTGAAGCTTTCTTT. Translation: CASSSRDLNTEAFF. Filled out from reference TRBV5-4 and TRBJ1-1, the complete variable domain reads ETGVTQSPTHLIKTRGQQVTLRCSSQSGHNTVSWYQQALGQGPQFIFQYYREEENGRGNFPPRFSGLQFPNYSSELNVNALELDDSALYLCASSSRDLNTEAFFGQGTRLTVV.

The chain combines TRBV28 with TRBJ2-1; D unclear. The CDR3 sequence is 13 residues long. The V gene's germline CDR1 is MDHEN and CDR2 SYDVKM. Trimming removed 5 bases at V and 9 bases at J, with 14 bases between. The CDR3 region has the DNA TGTGCCAGCAGTCCCCCCCCGAACACTGAGCAGTTCTTC. Amino acid sequence: CASSPPPNTEQFF.

V and J are TRBV19 and TRBJ2-1; 10 positions match TRBD2. The CDR3 has 16 residues. J was trimmed by 3 bases and V by 1 base; bases with no gene match: 3. Germline CDR1 is LNHDA and CDR2 is SQIVND (reference sequence). CDR3 protein: CASSIAGTSVYNEQFF. The CDR3 DNA sequence: TGTGCCAGTAGTATAGCGGGGACTAGCGTCTACAATGAGCAGTTCTTC.

The chain joins TRBV2 to TRBJ2-7; D is possibly TRBD1 (6 bases). Trimming left V 2 bases short and J 6 bases short, with 14 bases between. CDR1 and CDR2 (germline): SNHLY, FYNNEI. This CDR3 has 14 amino acids. The CDR3 DNA follows: TGTGCCAGCAGTGAATTACAGGGTGGGACCGAGCAGTACTTC. Translating it yields CASSELQGGTEQYF.

This chain joins TRBV28 and TRBJ1-6, with D hard to call. There are 12 residues in the CDR3. V lost 8 bases and J 5 bases, leaving 7 bases between the germline ends. Per the germline V gene, CDR1 is MDHEN and CDR2 is SYDVKM. CDR3 in DNA: TGTGCCAGCGGCTTAAATAATTCACCCCTCCACTTT. Residues: CASGLNNSPLHF.

The chain links TRBV2 to TRBJ1-5, with 7 bases aligning to TRBD1. There are 16 residues in the CDR3. Unmatched junction bases numbered 16, after V lost 8 bases and J lost 6 bases. CDR1 and CDR2 (germline): SNHLY, FYNNEI. The CDR3 spells CASGGTDRAFRQPQHF. In DNA, the CDR3 is TGTGCCAGCGGGGGGACCGACAGGGCTTTCCGTCAGCCCCAGCATTTT. Supplemented by reference TRBV2 and TRBJ1-5, the full variable domain reads EPEVTQTPSHQVTQMGQEVILRCVPISNHLYFYWYRQILGQKVEFLVSFYNNEISEKSEIFDDQFSVERPDGSNFTLKIRSTKLEDSAMYFCASGGTDRAFRQPQHFGDGTRLSIL.

The V call is TRBV4-2, the J call TRBJ1-4; D is unclear. V was trimmed by 1 base and J by 8 bases, leaving 17 bases between them. The V gene's germline CDR1 is LGHNA and CDR2 YNFKEQ. The CDR3 has 16 amino acids. The CDR3 nucleotides read TGTGCCAGCAGCCAAGGGCGAAGTCCTGGCGGAGAAAAACTGTTTTTT. Its translation: CASSQGRSPGGEKLFF.

The V call is TRBV7-8, the J call TRBJ2-7; 9 bases align to TRBD2. J lost 4 bases, V lost 7 bases, and 8 bases had no gene match. This CDR3 region has 14 residues. CDR1 is SGHVS and CDR2 is FQNEAQ in the germline V gene. The CDR3 is CASTELAGSYEQYF. The CDR3 DNA reads as TGTGCCAGCACGGAGCTAGCGGGAAGTTACGAGCAGTACTTC.

This clone was detected a few times. This rearrangement joins TRBV7-9 to TRBJ1-2; 9 nucleotides align to TRBD1. This CDR3 comprises 15 residues. After removal of 1 base from V and 8 bases from J, the junction contained 8 bases not matched to a gene. In germline, CDR1 is SEHNR, CDR2 FQNEAQ (reference sequence). CDR3 residues: CASSLGMGQGIGYTF. The CDR3 nucleotides are TGTGCCAGCAGCTTAGGGATGGGACAGGGCATCGGCTACACCTTC. The full variable domain, in which reference TRBV7-9 and TRBJ1-2 provide the parts outside the CDR3, is DTGVSQNPRHKITKRGQNVTFRCDPISEHNRLYWYRQTLGQGPEFLTYFQNEAQLEKSRLLSDRFSAERPKGSFSTLEIQRTEQGDSAMYLCASSLGMGQGIGYTFGSGTRLTVV.

In its sample, this clone was seen once. This rearrangement joins TRBV5-1 to TRBJ2-1, with 8 nucleotides matching TRBD1. The V gene's germline CDR1 is SGHRS and CDR2 YFSETQ. The ends lost 5 bases at V and 2 bases at J; junction bases unmatched: 6. The CDR3 extends over 15 amino acids. Written as DNA, the CDR3 is TGCGCCAGCAGGTCAACAGGGGGACCCTACAATGAGCAGTTCTTC. Translating it yields CASRSTGGPYNEQFF.

The chain employs TRBV2 and TRBJ2-7; weak D call: TRBD2 (6 bases). V was shortened by 6 bases and J by 2 bases, with 17 bases between the two germline ends. CDR3 length: 15 residues. The germline CDR1 and CDR2 sequences are SNHLY and FYNNEI. CDR3 sequence reads: CASRVGGAVPYEQYF. Written as DNA, the CDR3 is TGTGCCAGCAGGGTCGGCGGGGCGGTTCCCTACGAGCAGTACTTC.

This clone has a handful of counts. The rearrangement links TRBV2 to TRBJ1-1, with D unresolved. The V end lost 6 bases, the J end lost 1 base, and 9 bases lay between the germline ends. CDR1 is SNHLY and CDR2 is FYNNEI in the germline V gene. This CDR3 comprises 13 residues. CDR3 amino acids: CASRIQKNTEAFF. The CDR3 DNA reads TGTGCCAGCAGGATACAGAAGAACACTGAAGCTTTCTTT. Filled out from reference TRBV2 and TRBJ1-1, the complete variable domain reads EPEVTQTPSHQVTQMGQEVILRCVPISNHLYFYWYRQILGQKVEFLVSFYNNEISEKSEIFDDQFSVERPDGSNFTLKIRSTKLEDSAMYFCASRIQKNTEAFFGQGTRLTVV.

This clone has just a few counts. V gene TRBV6-5 combines with J gene TRBJ2-7; 9 bases fit TRBD1. Unmatched junction bases numbered 4, after V lost 8 bases and J lost 2 bases. This CDR3 is 13 amino acids long. Per the germline V gene, CDR1 is MNHEY and CDR2 is SVGAGI. The CDR3 spells CASGRDRAYEQYF. The CDR3 DNA sequence: TGTGCCAGCGGTAGGGACAGGGCCTACGAGCAGTACTTC.